These 11 T cell receptor beta chains were sequenced from one sample in a study of CD8+ T cells in alopecia areata. cDNA reverse transcribed from extracted RNA served as the sequencing template. Only in-frame clones appear in the TCRdb table, and some are missing; sequencing was by immunoSEQ multiplex PCR. The table has almost 35,000 clones, around three fifths seen once. Sequenced input: NKG2D-high CD8+ T cells sorted from blood. Receptors originate from a human donor with alopecia areata.

The gene calls are TRBV9 and TRBJ1-4; a weak D match, TRBD1 (5 bases). The ends were cut back, 0 bases at V and 4 bases at J, with 10 bases in the middle. The V gene's germline CDR1 is SGDLS and CDR2 YYNGEE. The CDR3 is 15 amino acids. CDR3 bases: TGTGCCAGCAGCGTAGGGACAAGCTATAATGAAAAACTGTTTTTT. The encoded protein is CASSVGTSYNEKLFF.

V usage is TRBV11-2 and J usage is TRBJ2-3, with a tentative D call TRBD2 (6 bases). CDR3 length equals 15 residues. Trimming left V 5 bases short and J 2 bases short, with 14 bases between. Germline V gene data show CDR1 as SGHAT and CDR2 as FQNNGV. CDR3 sequence: CASSSGWDSTDTQYF. The CDR3 coding sequence is TGTGCCAGCAGCAGTGGGTGGGACTCCACAGATACGCAGTATTTT.

This chain joins TRBV7-8 and TRBJ2-7; 12 bases are shared with TRBD1. The CDR3 runs to 15 residues. CDR1 and CDR2 from the germline V gene are SGHVS and FQNEAQ. The ends lost 5 bases at V and 6 bases at J; junction bases unmatched: 8. CDR3 protein: CASSHTGTGGSEQYF. The CDR3, as DNA: TGTGCCAGCAGCCATACGGGGACAGGGGGCTCCGAGCAGTACTTC.

This clone was detected only once. The rearrangement links TRBV15 to TRBJ2-5; 9 positions match TRBD2. This CDR3 comprises 15 residues. V was pared by 3 bases and J by 7 bases, with 9 bases of the junction left unmatched. Germline V gene sequence: CDR1 LNHNV, CDR2 YYDKDF (reference sequence). The CDR3: CATSSAGGSKGTQYF. The CDR3 DNA follows: TGTGCCACCAGCAGCGCGGGAGGGTCAAAGGGGACCCAGTACTTC.

Only a few counts were recorded for this clone. This chain links TRBV29-1 with TRBJ2-2; 10 bases fit TRBD2. The V gene end was trimmed by 7 bases and the J gene end by 7 bases; junction bases not matched to a gene: 12. The CDR3 totals 15 residues. Germline V gene sequence: CDR1 SQVTM, CDR2 ANQGSEA. The CDR3 region is CSARLAGGNGGELFF. The CDR3 DNA is TGCAGCGCCCGGTTAGCGGGAGGTAACGGCGGGGAGCTGTTTTTT.

This clone was picked up one time. The chain has TRBV4-1 and TRBJ1-5; D gene unclear. CDR1 is MGHRA and CDR2 is YSYEKL in the germline V gene. This CDR3 contains 15 residues. The V end was cut by 3 bases, the J end by 9 bases, with 18 bases between. Here the CDR3 reads CASSQADTGLLPQHF. CDR3 bases: TGCGCCAGCAGCCAGGCTGACACTGGGTTGTTGCCCCAGCATTTT.

This clone occurred a few times. The CDR3 loop reads CASSQSYPGQRETQYF. The CDR3 bases are TGCGCCAGCAGTCAATCCTACCCGGGACAAAGAGAGACCCAGTACTTC. The V and J genes are TRBV23-1 and TRBJ2-5; a weak D match, TRBD1 (6 bases). TRBV23-1 counts as an open reading frame of uncertain function. The CDR3 extends over 16 amino acids. Trimming stripped 0 bases from V and 4 bases from J, with 15 bases between.

The rearrangement joins TRBV9 to TRBJ2-1; the D gene is possibly TRBD2 (6 bases). Trimming cost V 5 bases and J 0 bases, with 18 bases left between them. Germline values: CDR1 SGDLS, CDR2 YYNGEE. The length of the CDR3 is 17 residues. CDR3 residues: CASSMAGAGTSYNEQFF. The CDR3 DNA is TGTGCCAGCAGTATGGCCGGGGCGGGGACCTCCTACAATGAGCAGTTCTTC.

This clone was seen at least ten times. V usage is TRBV7-9 and J usage is TRBJ2-7; D not resolved. The CDR3 length is 14 residues. Germline CDR1 and CDR2: SEHNR and FQNEAQ (reference sequence). V lost 5 bases and J lost 0, with 11 bases in between. This chain's CDR3 is CASSPRLGSYEQYF. The DNA of the CDR3 is TGTGCCAGCAGCCCCCGGTTGGGCTCCTACGAGCAGTACTTC.

The V gene is TRBV13, the J gene TRBJ2-1; 13 bases map to TRBD2. CDR1 is PRHDT, CDR2 FYEKMQ, per germline (reference sequence). The junction had 4 bases not matched to a gene; V was cut back by 2 bases and J by 0 bases. This CDR3 has 18 residues. The CDR3 DNA reads as TGTGCCAGCAGCTTACTCGGACTAGCGGGAGACTCCTACAATGAGCAGTTCTTC. Amino acid sequence: CASSLLGLAGDSYNEQFF. Full variable domain (rest looked up from reference TRBV13 and TRBJ2-1): AAGVIQSPRHLIKEKRETATLKCYPIPRHDTVYWYQQGPGQDPQFLISFYEKMQSDKGSIPDRFSAQQFSDYHSELNMSSLELGDSALYFCASSLLGLAGDSYNEQFFGPGTRLTVL.

With respect to this clone: In the same sample, other DNA sequences code for this CDR3. CDR3 in amino acids: CASSRTQGADTQYF. For the CDR3, the DNA is TGTGCCAGCAGCCGAACACAGGGGGCAGATACGCAGTATTTT. The gene calls are TRBV7-8 and TRBJ2-3; TRBD1 aligns across 8 bases. The CDR3 is 14 amino acids. With V trimmed by 5 bases and J by 4 bases, 5 bases remained unmatched. Germline assignment: CDR1 SGHVS and CDR2 FQNEAQ. Variable domain in full (rest from reference TRBV7-8 and TRBJ2-3): GAGVSQSPRYKVAKRGQDVALRCDPISGHVSLFWYQQALGQGPEFLTYFQNEAQLDKSGLPSDRFFAERPEGSVSTLKIQRTQQEDSAVYLCASSRTQGADTQYFGPGTRLTVL.